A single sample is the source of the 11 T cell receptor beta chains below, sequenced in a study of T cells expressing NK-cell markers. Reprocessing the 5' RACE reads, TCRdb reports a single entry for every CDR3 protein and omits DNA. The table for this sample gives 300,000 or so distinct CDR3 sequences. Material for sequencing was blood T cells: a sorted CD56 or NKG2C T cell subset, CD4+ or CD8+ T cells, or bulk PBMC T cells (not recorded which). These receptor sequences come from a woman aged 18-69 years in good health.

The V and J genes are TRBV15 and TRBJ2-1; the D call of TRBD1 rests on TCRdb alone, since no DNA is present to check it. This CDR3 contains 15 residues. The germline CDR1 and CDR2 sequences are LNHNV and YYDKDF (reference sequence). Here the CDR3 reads CATSSGQGDGWEQFF. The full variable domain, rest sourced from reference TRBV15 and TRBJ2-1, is DAMVIQNPRYQVTQFGKPVTLSCSQTLNHNVMYWYQQKSSQAPKLLFHYYDKDFNNEADTPDNFQSRRPNTSFCFLDIRSPGLGDTAMYLCATSSGQGDGWEQFFGPGTRLTVL.

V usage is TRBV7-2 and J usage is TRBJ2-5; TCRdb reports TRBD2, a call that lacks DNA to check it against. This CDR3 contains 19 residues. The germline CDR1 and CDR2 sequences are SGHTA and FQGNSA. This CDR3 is CATSSRAGGETTSTKTQYF.

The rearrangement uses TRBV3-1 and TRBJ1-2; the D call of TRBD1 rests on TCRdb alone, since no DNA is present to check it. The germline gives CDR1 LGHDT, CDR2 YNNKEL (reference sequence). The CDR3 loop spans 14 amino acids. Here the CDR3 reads CASSRGQGSYGYTF.

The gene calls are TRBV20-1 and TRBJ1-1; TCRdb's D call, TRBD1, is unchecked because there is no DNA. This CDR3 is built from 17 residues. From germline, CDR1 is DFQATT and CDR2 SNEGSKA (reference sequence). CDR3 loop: CSARDGQRGVMNTEAFF.

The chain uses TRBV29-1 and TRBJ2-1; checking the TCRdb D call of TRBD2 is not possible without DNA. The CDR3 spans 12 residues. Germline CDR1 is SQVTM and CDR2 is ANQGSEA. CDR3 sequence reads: CSVAGGSNEQFF.

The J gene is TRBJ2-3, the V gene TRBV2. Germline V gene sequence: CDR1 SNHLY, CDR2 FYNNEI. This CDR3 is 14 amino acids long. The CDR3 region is CASVGVTYTDTQYF.

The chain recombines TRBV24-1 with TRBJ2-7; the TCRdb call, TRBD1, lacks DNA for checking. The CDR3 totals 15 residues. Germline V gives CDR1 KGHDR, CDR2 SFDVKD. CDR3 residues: CATSDLGTGVGEQYF.

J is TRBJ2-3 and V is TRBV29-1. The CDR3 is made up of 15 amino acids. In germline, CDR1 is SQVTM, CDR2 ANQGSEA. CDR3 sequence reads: CSARKDLTSTDTQYF.

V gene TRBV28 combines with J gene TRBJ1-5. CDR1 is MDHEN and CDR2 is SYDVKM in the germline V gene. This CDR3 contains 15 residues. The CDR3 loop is CASSQQSVGNQPQHF.

The CDR3 reads CASSLIQGVNNEQFF. The rearrangement joins TRBV5-5 to TRBJ2-1; the D gene TCRdb calls, TRBD1, cannot be checked with no DNA. This CDR3 spans 15 amino acids. Germline V gene sequence: CDR1 SGHKS, CDR2 YYEKEE (reference sequence).

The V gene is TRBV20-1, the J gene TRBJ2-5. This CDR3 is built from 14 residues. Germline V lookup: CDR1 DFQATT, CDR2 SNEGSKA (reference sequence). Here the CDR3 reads CSARDDLPLETQYF.